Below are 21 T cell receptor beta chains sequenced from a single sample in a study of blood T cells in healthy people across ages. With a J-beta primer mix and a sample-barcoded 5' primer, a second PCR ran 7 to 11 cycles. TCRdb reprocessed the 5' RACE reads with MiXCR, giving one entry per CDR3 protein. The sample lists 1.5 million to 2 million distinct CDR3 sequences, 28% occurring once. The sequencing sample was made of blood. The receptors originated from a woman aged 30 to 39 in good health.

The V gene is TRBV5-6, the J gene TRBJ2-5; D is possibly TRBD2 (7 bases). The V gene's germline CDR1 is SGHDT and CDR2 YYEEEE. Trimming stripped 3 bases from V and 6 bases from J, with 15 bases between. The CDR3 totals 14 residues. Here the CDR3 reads CASSSRGALKTQYF. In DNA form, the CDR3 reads TGTGCCAGCAGCTCCCGGGGGGCATTGAAGACCCAGTACTTC.

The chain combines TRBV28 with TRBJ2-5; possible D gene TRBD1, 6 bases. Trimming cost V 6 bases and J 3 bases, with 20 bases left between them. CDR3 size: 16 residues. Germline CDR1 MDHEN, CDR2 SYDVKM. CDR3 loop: CASRGALKGREETQYF. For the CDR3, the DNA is TGTGCCAGCAGGGGGGCTTTGAAGGGTAGAGAAGAGACCCAGTACTTC.

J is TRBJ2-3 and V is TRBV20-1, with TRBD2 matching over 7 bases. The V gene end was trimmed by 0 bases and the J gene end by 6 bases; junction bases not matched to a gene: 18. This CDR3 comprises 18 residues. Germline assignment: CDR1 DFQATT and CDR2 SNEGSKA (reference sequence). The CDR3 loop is CSAREGLGKDLGRDTQYF. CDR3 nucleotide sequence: TGCAGTGCTAGAGAAGGACTAGGCAAGGACCTGGGGAGGGATACGCAGTATTTT.

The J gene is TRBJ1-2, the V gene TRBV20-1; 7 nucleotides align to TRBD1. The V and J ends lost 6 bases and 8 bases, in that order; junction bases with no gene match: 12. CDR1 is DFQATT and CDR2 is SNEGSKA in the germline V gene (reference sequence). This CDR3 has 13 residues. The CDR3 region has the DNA TGCAGTGCAGAACAGGGGCCGTCTGGGGGCTACACCTTC. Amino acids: CSAEQGPSGGYTF.

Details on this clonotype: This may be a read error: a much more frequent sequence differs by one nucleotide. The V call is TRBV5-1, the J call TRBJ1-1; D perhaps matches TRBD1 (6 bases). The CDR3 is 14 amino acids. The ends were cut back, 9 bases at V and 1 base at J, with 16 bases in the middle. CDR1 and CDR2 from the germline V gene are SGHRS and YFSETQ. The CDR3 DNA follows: TGCGCCATCAGTAACGGACAGCCGAACACTGAAGCTTTCTTT. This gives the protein CAISNGQPNTEAFF. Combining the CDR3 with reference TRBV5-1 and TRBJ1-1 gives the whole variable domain KAGVTQTPRYLIKTRGQQVTLSCSPISGHRSVSWYQQTPGQGLQFLFEYFSETQRNKGNFPGRFSGRQFSNSRSEMNVSTLELGDSALYLCAISNGQPNTEAFFGQGTRLTVV.

CDR3 region: CSAPSPGRTEAFF. CDR3 nucleotide sequence: TGCAGCGCCCCTTCGCCAGGTCGCACTGAAGCTTTCTTT. The chain combines TRBV29-1 with TRBJ1-1; D call uncertain. From germline, CDR1 is SQVTM and CDR2 ANQGSEA. This CDR3 spans 13 amino acids. The germline V and J ends were trimmed by 7 bases and 4 bases, with 16 bases remaining between them. The variable domain in full, with the rest retrieved from reference TRBV29-1 and TRBJ1-1, is SAVISQKPSRDICQRGTSLTIQCQVDSQVTMMFWYRQQPGQSLTLIATANQGSEATYESGFVIDKFPISRPNLTFSTLTVSNMSPEDSSIYLCSAPSPGRTEAFFGQGTRLTVV.

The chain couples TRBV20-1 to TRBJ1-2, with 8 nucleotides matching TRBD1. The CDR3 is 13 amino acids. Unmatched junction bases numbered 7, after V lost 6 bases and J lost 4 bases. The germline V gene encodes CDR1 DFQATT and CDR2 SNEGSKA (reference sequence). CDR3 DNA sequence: TGCAGTGCCACAGGGACAGGCCTCTATGGCTACACCTTC. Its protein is CSATGTGLYGYTF.

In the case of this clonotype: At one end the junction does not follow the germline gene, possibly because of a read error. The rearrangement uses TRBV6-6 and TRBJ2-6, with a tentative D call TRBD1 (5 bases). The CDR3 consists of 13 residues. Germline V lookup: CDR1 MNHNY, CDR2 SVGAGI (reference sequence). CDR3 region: CASLRAGANVRTF. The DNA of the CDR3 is TGTGCCTCCCTCAGGGCTGGGGCCAACGTCCGGACTTTC.

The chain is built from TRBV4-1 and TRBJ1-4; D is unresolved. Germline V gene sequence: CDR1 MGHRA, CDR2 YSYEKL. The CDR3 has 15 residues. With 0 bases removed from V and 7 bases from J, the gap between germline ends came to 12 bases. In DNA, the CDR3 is TGCGCCAGCAGCCAAGAGTGGGGTTCTTTTGAAAAACTGTTTTTT. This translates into CASSQEWGSFEKLFF.

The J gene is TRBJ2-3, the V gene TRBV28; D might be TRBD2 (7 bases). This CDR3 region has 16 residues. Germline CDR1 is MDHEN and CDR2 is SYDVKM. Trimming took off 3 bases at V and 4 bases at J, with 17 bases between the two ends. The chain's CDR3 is CASSFGGAEGADTQYF. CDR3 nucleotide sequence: TGTGCCAGCAGTTTTGGGGGGGCTGAGGGGGCAGATACGCAGTATTTT.

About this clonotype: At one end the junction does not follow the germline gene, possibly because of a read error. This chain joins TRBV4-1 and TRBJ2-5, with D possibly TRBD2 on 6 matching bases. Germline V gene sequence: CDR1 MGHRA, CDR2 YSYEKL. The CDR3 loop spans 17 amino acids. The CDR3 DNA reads TGCGCCTGCAGCCCAGAGGGCCATGCGGGGATCCAAGAGACCCAGTACTTC. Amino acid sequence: CACSPEGHAGIQETQYF.

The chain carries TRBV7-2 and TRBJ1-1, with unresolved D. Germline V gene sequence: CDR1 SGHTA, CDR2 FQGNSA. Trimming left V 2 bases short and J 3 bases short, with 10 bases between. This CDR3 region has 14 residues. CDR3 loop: CASSLMVYDTEAFF. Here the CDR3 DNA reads TGTGCCAGCAGCTTAATGGTTTACGACACTGAAGCTTTCTTT.

The CDR3 region has the DNA TGTGCCAGCAGTGCCGGGACAGCGACCCACTCTAACTATGGCTACACCTTC. Protein product: CASSAGTATHSNYGYTF. The gene calls are TRBV6-1 and TRBJ1-2; 7 bases are shared with TRBD1. The germline gives CDR1 MNHNS, CDR2 SASEGT. V shed 4 bases, J shed 0 bases, and the junction held 11 bases outside the gene matches. The length of the CDR3 is 17 residues.

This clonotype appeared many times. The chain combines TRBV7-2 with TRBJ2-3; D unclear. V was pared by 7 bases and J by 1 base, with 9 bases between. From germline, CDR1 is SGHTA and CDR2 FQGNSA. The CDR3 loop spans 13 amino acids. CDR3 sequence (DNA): TGTGCCAGCAAGAGCACTCGCACAGATACGCAGTATTTT. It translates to CASKSTRTDTQYF.

Here the CDR3 DNA reads TGTGCCAGCAGTACCCGTCGCGTCCTGTTAGATGAGCAGTTCTTC. The encoded protein is CASSTRRVLLDEQFF. This rearrangement joins TRBV5-6 to TRBJ2-1; no firm D call. The CDR3 has 15 residues. Looked up from germline, CDR1 is SGHDT and CDR2 is YYEEEE. Trimming removed 5 bases at V and 8 bases at J, with 20 bases between.

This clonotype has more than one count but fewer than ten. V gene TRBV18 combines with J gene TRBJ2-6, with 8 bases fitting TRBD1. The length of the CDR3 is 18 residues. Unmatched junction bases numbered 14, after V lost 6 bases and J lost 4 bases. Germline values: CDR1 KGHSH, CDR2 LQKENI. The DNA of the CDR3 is TGTGCCAGCTCTCCCGGACAGGGAGAACTTCCCGGGGCCAACGTCCTGACTTTC. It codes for CASSPGQGELPGANVLTF.

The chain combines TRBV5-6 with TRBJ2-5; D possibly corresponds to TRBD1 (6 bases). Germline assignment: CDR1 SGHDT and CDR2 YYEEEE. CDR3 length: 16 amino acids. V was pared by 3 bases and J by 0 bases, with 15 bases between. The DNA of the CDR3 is TGTGCCAGCAGCTATGGGGGCGGATGGTACCAAGAGACCCAGTACTTC. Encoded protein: CASSYGGGWYQETQYF.

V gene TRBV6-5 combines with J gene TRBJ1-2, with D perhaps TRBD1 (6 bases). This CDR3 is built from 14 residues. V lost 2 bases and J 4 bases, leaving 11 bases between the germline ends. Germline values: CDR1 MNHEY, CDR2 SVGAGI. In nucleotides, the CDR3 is TGTGCCAGCAGTTACGGGGGGCGTAGCTATGGCTACACCTTC. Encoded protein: CASSYGGRSYGYTF.

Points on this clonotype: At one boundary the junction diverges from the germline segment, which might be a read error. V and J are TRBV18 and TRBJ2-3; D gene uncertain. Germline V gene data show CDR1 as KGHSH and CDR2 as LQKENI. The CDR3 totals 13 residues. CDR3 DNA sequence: TGTGCCTGCTCACAGAGGTTCCCAGATACGCAGTATTTT. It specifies CACSQRFPDTQYF. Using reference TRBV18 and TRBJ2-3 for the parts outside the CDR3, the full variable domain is NAGVMQNPRHLVRRRGQEARLRCSPMKGHSHVYWYRQLPEEGLKFMVYLQKENIIDESGMPKERFSAEFPKEGPSILRIQQVVRGDSAAYFCACSQRFPDTQYFGPGTRLTVL.

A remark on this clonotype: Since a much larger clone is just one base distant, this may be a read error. This CDR3 is CASGSEDRDLNQPQHF. The DNA for the CDR3 is TGTGCCAGCGGTTCCGAGGACAGGGACCTTAATCAGCCCCAGCATTTT. The chain is built from TRBV6-2 or TRBV6-3 and TRBJ1-5, with TRBD1 matching 8 bases. V dropped 8 bases and J dropped 4; count of bases not matched to a gene: 13. CDR3 length: 16 residues. CDR1 is MNHEY and CDR2 is SVGEGT in the germline V gene.

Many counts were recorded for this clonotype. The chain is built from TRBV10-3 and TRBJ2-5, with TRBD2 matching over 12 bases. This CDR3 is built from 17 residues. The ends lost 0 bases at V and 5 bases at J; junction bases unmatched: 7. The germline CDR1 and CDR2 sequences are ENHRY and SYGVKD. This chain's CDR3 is CAISESPTSGSSETQYF. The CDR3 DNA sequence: TGTGCCATCAGTGAGTCGCCGACTAGCGGGAGCTCGGAGACCCAGTACTTC.